Each of the 24 T cell receptor beta chains below was sequenced from the same sample in a study of blood T cell repertoires in COVID-19. The protocol was immunoSEQ multiplex PCR, while the TCRdb copy is restricted to in-frame clones and leaves out a portion. The table lists more than 200,000 clones, about 80% of them singletons. The sample taken for sequencing was peripheral blood. Receptors were obtained from a man older than 75 with acute or convalescent COVID-19.

The chain recombines TRBV6-5 with TRBJ1-2; weak D call: TRBD1 (5 bases). The V end lost 0 bases, the J end lost 5 bases, and 13 bases lay between the germline ends. The CDR3 runs to 15 residues. The V gene's germline CDR1 is MNHEY and CDR2 SVGAGI. CDR3 nucleotides: TGTGCCAGCAGTTACTCAGGGGCCAGGCGGTATGGCTACACCTTC. It is translated as CASSYSGARRYGYTF.

The chain's CDR3 is CASSPQGQIHQPQHF. CDR3 DNA: TGTGCCAGCAGCCCCCAGGGACAGATACATCAGCCCCAGCATTTT. V is TRBV3-1 (or the pseudogene TRBV3-2) and J is TRBJ1-5, with TRBD1 identical over 7 bases. Germline V gene data show CDR1 as LGHDT and CDR2 as YNNKEL (reference sequence). With V trimmed by 4 bases and J by 5 bases, 8 bases remained unmatched. The length of the CDR3 is 15 residues.

The rearrangement uses TRBV15 and TRBJ1-2; D unresolved. Germline V gene sequence: CDR1 LNHNV, CDR2 YYDKDF (reference sequence). CDR3 length: 12 residues. Trimming took 6 bases from V and 1 from J, leaving 6 bases between them. CDR3 nucleotide sequence: TGTGCCACCAGTCCGTTTAACTATGGCTACACCTTC. It codes for CATSPFNYGYTF.

V is TRBV5-1 and J is TRBJ1-2; possible D gene TRBD1, 5 bases. Trimming removed 2 bases from V and 6 bases from J, with 14 bases in between. The CDR3 covers 14 residues. Per the germline V gene, CDR1 is SGHRS and CDR2 is YFSETQ. For the CDR3, the DNA is TGCGCCAGCAGCTTCAACGGCCAGGGCAATGGCTACACCTTC. Translating gives CASSFNGQGNGYTF.

V gene TRBV7-3 combines with J gene TRBJ2-1, with D perhaps matching TRBD2 (6 bases). This CDR3 comprises 14 residues. CDR1 is SGHTA, CDR2 FQGTGA, per germline. With 0 bases removed from V and 3 bases from J, the gap between germline ends came to 6 bases. The CDR3 nucleotides read TGTGCCAGCAGCTTAACAGCGGGCTACAATGAGCAGTTCTTC. As protein: CASSLTAGYNEQFF.

This rearrangement joins TRBV11-2 to TRBJ1-3, with D unclear. CDR3 length: 16 amino acids. The germline CDR1 and CDR2 sequences are SGHAT and FQNNGV. Trimming cost V 0 bases and J 4 bases, with 13 bases left between them. CDR3 sequence reads: CASSLDRAGGGNTIYF. The CDR3 bases are TGTGCCAGCAGCTTAGATCGCGCGGGAGGCGGAAACACCATATATTTT. The variable domain in full, with the rest retrieved from reference TRBV11-2 and TRBJ1-3, is EAGVAQSPRYKIIEKRQSVAFWCNPISGHATLYWYQQILGQGPKLLIQFQNNGVVDDSQLPKDRFSAERLKGVDSTLKIQPAKLEDSAVYLCASSLDRAGGGNTIYFGEGSWLTVV.

The chain joins TRBV20-1 to TRBJ1-1; no definite D call. Germline V gives CDR1 DFQATT, CDR2 SNEGSKA (reference sequence). This CDR3 is 10 amino acids long. The CDR3, as DNA: TGCAGGGCGGAAGGTAACGAAGCTTTCTTT. This encodes CRAEGNEAFF.

This chain joins TRBV5-8 and TRBJ2-3; 9 bases are a match to TRBD1. Germline V gene sequence: CDR1 SGHTS, CDR2 YDEGEE. The V segment lost 7 bases and the J segment 3 bases; nucleotides outside the gene matches: 15. The CDR3 loop spans 17 amino acids. CDR3 protein: CASSSGTGLRETDTQYF. The CDR3 DNA reads TGTGCCAGCTCCTCCGGGACAGGGTTGAGGGAAACAGATACGCAGTATTTT.

The rearrangement joins TRBV18 to TRBJ2-7; 8 bases agree with TRBD1. After removal of 3 bases from V and 7 bases from J, the junction contained 11 bases not matched to a gene. The CDR3 loop spans 15 amino acids. Per germline, CDR1 KGHSH and CDR2 LQKENI. CDR3 region: CASSPWAGGLMEQYF. The CDR3 coding sequence is TGTGCCAGCTCACCCTGGGCAGGGGGCCTCATGGAGCAGTACTTC. Drawing the rest from reference TRBV18 and TRBJ2-7, the complete variable domain is NAGVMQNPRHLVRRRGQEARLRCSPMKGHSHVYWYRQLPEEGLKFMVYLQKENIIDESGMPKERFSAEFPKEGPSILRIQQVVRGDSAAYFCASSPWAGGLMEQYFGPGTRLTVT.

The chain employs TRBV28 and TRBJ2-7; a weak D match, TRBD1 (6 bases). The V end lost 8 bases, the J end lost 1 base, and 15 bases lay between the germline ends. Germline V gene lookup returns CDR1 MDHEN and CDR2 SYDVKM. The CDR3 length is 14 residues. The CDR3 spells CASADPGHSYEQYF. The CDR3 nucleotides are TGTGCCAGCGCGGACCCGGGACATTCCTACGAGCAGTACTTC. The variable domain in full, with the rest retrieved from reference TRBV28 and TRBJ2-7, is DVKVTQSSRYLVKRTGEKVFLECVQDMDHENMFWYRQDPGLGLRLIYFSYDVKMKEKGDIPEGYSVSREKKERFSLILESASTNQTSMYLCASADPGHSYEQYFGPGTRLTVT.

This chain links TRBV18 with TRBJ2-7, with TRBD2 matching over 9 bases. Germline V gives CDR1 KGHSH, CDR2 LQKENI. The CDR3 is 14 residues long. The junction had 4 bases not matched to a gene; V was cut back by 3 bases and J by 4 bases. Here the CDR3 reads CASSPSGSGYEQYF. The DNA for the CDR3 is TGTGCCAGCTCACCTAGCGGGAGTGGGTACGAGCAGTACTTC.

The chain joins TRBV20-1 to TRBJ2-1, with 7 bases matching TRBD2. Trimming removed 3 bases from V and 9 bases from J; junction bases left unmatched: 5. CDR3 length equals 12 residues. Germline V lookup: CDR1 DFQATT, CDR2 SNEGSKA (reference sequence). The chain's CDR3 is CSASPGGTEQFF. CDR3 bases: TGCAGTGCTAGTCCCGGGGGGACTGAGCAGTTCTTC.

This chain links TRBV2 with TRBJ1-1; D remains ambiguous. This CDR3 is 14 amino acids long. Trimming took 0 bases from V and 5 from J, leaving 10 bases between them. The germline V gene encodes CDR1 SNHLY and CDR2 FYNNEI. CDR3 sequence reads: CASSEAYSRTEAFF. DNA for the CDR3: TGTGCCAGCAGTGAAGCGTACTCTAGGACTGAAGCTTTCTTT.

The chain recombines TRBV5-6 with TRBJ1-4, with D maybe TRBD1 (5 bases). The V gene's germline CDR1 is SGHDT and CDR2 YYEEEE. The germline V and J ends were trimmed by 4 bases and 0 bases, with 10 bases remaining between them. This CDR3 contains 15 residues. For the CDR3, the DNA is TGTGCCAGCAGCGGCCCGACAGCAACTAATGAAAAACTGTTTTTT. This codes for CASSGPTATNEKLFF.

The genes are TRBV15 and TRBJ2-3; TRBD1 matches at 8 bases. The germline V gene has CDR1 LNHNV and CDR2 YYDKDF (reference sequence). J was trimmed by 2 bases and V by 1 base; bases with no gene match: 5. There are 16 residues in the CDR3. The CDR3 reads CATSRASGGHTDTQYF. CDR3 nucleotide sequence: TGTGCCACCAGCAGAGCCTCAGGGGGCCACACAGATACGCAGTATTTT.

This clone appeared a single time. This chain joins TRBV21-1 and TRBJ2-1; no DNA check was done on the table's D call, TRBD2. TRBV21-1 is a pseudogene locus. CDR3 size: 13 residues. CDR3 bases: TGTGCCAGCAGCAACCGCCGCGGGAATGAGCAGTTCTTC. This gives the protein CASSNRRGNEQFF.

The chain carries TRBV21-1 and TRBJ1-5; TRBD1, the table's D call, lacks a check against the DNA. TRBV21-1 is given as a pseudogene. The CDR3 is made up of 16 amino acids. The CDR3 region has the DNA TGTGCCAGCAGCAAAGTACCGACAGTTTGCGGTCAGCCCCAGCATTTT. Translated, it gives CASSKVPTVCGQPQHF.

This clone has more than one count but fewer than ten. This sequence joins TRBV4-2 and TRBJ1-5; the D gene is possibly TRBD1 (5 bases). Germline V gene data show CDR1 as LGHNA and CDR2 as YNFKEQ. Trimming stripped 1 base from V and 4 bases from J, with 17 bases between. The CDR3 sequence is 17 residues long. For the CDR3, the DNA is TGTGCCAGCAGCCAAGGGGTAGGCTGGGGGAGGAATCAGCCCCAGCATTTT. Translated, it gives CASSQGVGWGRNQPQHF.

The chain combines TRBV30 with TRBJ2-7; D gene ambiguous. Trimming removed 1 base from V and 5 bases from J, with 15 bases in between. Germline V gene data show CDR1 as GTSNPN and CDR2 as SVGIG (reference sequence). The CDR3 is 14 amino acids. The CDR3 DNA is TGTGCCTGGAGTGGGGCGATCCCCAGGAACGAGCAGTACTTC. Translated, it gives CAWSGAIPRNEQYF.

This clone was picked up a small number of times. This rearrangement joins TRBV7-9 to TRBJ1-4; TRBD1 aligns across 7 bases. The trim removed 2 bases at V and 0 bases at J, leaving 6 bases unmatched. The CDR3 loop spans 17 amino acids. Looked up from germline, CDR1 is SEHNR and CDR2 is FQNEAQ (reference sequence). CDR3 in amino acids: CASSLRGQLATNEKLFF. The CDR3 nucleotides read TGTGCCAGCAGCTTACGGGGACAGCTCGCAACTAATGAAAAACTGTTTTTT.

V gene TRBV7-9 combines with J gene TRBJ2-7, with 7 positions matching TRBD2. The CDR3 is 14 amino acids. Germline V gene lookup returns CDR1 SEHNR and CDR2 FQNEAQ (reference sequence). V shed 2 bases, J shed 5 bases, and the junction held 6 bases outside the gene matches. CDR3 sequence (DNA): TGTGCCAGCAGCTTACCCGGGGGGTTCCACGAGCAGTACTTC. Residues: CASSLPGGFHEQYF.

The V gene is TRBV28, the J gene TRBJ1-2; maybe TRBD1 (6 bases). Germline V gene sequence: CDR1 MDHEN, CDR2 SYDVKM. Trimming stripped 6 bases from V and 6 bases from J, with 20 bases between. CDR3 length: 15 amino acids. Here the CDR3 DNA reads TGTGCCAGCAGGGTAAACAGGGTCCAAAGCAATGGCTACACCTTC. As protein: CASRVNRVQSNGYTF.

The genes are TRBV24-1 and TRBJ2-2; the D is unclear. Trimming removed 2 bases from V and 9 bases from J, with 12 bases in between. Germline V gene lookup returns CDR1 KGHDR and CDR2 SFDVKD. The CDR3 is 14 residues long. As DNA, the CDR3 is TGTGCCACCAGTGATTCTCCCATGAGGCGGGAGCTGTTTTTT. This translates into CATSDSPMRRELFF.

V is TRBV4-2 and J is TRBJ2-7; 12 nucleotides align to TRBD2. Germline CDR1 is LGHNA and CDR2 is YNFKEQ. After removal of 2 bases from V and 3 bases from J, the junction contained 5 bases not matched to a gene. The CDR3 consists of 16 residues. For the CDR3, the DNA is TGTGCCAGCAGCCAATCACTAGCGGGGGGTATCTACGAGCAGTACTTC. Its protein product is CASSQSLAGGIYEQYF.